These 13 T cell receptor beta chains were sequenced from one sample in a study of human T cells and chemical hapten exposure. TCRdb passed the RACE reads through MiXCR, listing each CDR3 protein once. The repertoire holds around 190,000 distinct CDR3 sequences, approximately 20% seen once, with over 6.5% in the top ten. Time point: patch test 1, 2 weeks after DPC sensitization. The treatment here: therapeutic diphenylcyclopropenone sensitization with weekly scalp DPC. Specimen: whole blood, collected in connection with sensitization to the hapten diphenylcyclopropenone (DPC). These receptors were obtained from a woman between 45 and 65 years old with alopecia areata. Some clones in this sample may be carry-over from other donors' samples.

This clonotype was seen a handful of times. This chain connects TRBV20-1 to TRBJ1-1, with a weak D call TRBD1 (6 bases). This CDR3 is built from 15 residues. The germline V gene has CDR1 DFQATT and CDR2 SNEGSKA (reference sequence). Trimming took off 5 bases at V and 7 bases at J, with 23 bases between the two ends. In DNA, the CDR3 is TGCAGTGCTCGAAAGGGGGGGACGGGTGTTTTTGAAGCTTTCTTT. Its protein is CSARKGGTGVFEAFF.

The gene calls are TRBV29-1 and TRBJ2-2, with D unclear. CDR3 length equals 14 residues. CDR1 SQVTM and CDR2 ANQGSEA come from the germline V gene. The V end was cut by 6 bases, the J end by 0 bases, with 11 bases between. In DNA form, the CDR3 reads TGCAGCGTCGCTGCCGGACCGAACACCGGGGAGCTGTTTTTT. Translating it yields CSVAAGPNTGELFF.

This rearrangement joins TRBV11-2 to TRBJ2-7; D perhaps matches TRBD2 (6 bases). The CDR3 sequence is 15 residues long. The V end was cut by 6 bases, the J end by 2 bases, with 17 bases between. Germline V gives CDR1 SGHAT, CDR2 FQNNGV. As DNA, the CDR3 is TGTGCCAGCAGAGCCGGGACTTCTTATCCCTACGAGCAGTACTTC. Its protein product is CASRAGTSYPYEQYF.

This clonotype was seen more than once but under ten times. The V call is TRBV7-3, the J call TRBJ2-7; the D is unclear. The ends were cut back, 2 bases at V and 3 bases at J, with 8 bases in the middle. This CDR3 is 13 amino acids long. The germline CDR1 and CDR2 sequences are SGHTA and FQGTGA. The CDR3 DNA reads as TGTGCCAGCAGCTTATTTGTGGACTACGAGCAGTACTTC. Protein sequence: CASSLFVDYEQYF. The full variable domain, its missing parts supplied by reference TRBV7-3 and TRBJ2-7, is GAGVSQTPSNKVTEKGKYVELRCDPISGHTALYWYRQSLGQGPEFLIYFQGTGAADDSGLPNDRFFAVRPEGSVSTLKIQRTERGDSAVYLCASSLFVDYEQYFGPGTRLTVT.

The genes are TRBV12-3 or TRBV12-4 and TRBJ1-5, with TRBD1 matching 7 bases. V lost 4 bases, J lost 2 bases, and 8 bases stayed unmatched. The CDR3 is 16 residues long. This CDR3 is CASSSRQGQGNQPQHF. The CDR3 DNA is TGTGCCAGCAGTTCCCGACAGGGTCAAGGCAATCAGCCCCAGCATTTT.

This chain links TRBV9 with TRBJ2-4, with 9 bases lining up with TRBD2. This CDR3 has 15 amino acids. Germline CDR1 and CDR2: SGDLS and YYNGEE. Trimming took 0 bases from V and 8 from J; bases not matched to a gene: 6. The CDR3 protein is CASSVGTSDSDIQYF. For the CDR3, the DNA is TGTGCCAGCAGCGTAGGGACTAGCGACTCGGACATTCAGTACTTC. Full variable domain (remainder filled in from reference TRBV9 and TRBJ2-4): DSGVTQTPKHLITATGQRVTLRCSPRSGDLSVYWYQQSLDQGLQFLIQYYNGEERAKGNILERFSAQQFPDLHSELNLSSLELGDSALYFCASSVGTSDSDIQYFGAGTRLSVL.

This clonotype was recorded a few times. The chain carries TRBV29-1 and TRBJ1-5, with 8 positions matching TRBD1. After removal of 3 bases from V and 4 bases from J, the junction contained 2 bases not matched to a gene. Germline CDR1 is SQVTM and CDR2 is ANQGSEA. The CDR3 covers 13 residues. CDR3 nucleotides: TGCAGCGTTGAGACAGGGGATAATCAGCCCCAGCATTTT. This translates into CSVETGDNQPQHF.

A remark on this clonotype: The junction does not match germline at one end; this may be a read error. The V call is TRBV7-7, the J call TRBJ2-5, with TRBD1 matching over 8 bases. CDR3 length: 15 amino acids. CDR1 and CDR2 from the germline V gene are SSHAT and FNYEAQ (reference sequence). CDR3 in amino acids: CASSPQGAGQETQYF. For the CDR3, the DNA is TGTGCTAGCAGCCCGCAGGGGGCAGGTCAAGAGACCCAGTACTTC. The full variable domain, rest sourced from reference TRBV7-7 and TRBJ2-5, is GAGVSQSPRYKVTKRGQDVTLRCDPISSHATLYWYQQALGQGPEFLTYFNYEAQPDKSGLPSDRFSAERPEGSISTLTIQRTEQRDSAMYRCASSPQGAGQETQYFGPGTRLLVL.

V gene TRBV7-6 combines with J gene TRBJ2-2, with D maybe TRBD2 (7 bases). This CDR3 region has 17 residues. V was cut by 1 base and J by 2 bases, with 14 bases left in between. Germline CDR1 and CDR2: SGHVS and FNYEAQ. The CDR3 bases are TGTGCCAGCAGCTTAGTCCCCGGGGGGCAAAACACCGGGGAGCTGTTTTTT. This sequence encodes CASSLVPGGQNTGELFF.

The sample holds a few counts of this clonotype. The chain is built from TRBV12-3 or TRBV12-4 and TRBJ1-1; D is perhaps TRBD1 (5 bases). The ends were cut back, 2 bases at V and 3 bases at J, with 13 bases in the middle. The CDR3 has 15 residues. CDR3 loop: CASSLLGTLDTEAFF. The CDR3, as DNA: TGTGCCAGCAGTTTACTGGGGACCCTGGACACTGAAGCTTTCTTT.

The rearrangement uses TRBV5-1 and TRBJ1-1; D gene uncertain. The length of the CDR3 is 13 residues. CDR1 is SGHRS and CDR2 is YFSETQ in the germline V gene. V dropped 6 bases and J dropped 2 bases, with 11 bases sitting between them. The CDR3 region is CASTIGVNTEAFF. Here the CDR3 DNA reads TGCGCCAGCACCATTGGGGTAAACACTGAAGCTTTCTTT.

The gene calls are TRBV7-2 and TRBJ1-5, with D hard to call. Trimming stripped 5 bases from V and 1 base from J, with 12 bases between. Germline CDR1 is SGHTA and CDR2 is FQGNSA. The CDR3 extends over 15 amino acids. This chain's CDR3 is CASSPQVMSNQPQHF. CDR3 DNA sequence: TGTGCCAGCAGCCCCCAAGTCATGAGCAATCAGCCCCAGCATTTT.

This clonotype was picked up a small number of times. In DNA form, the CDR3 reads TGTGCCAGCAGCCAAGCGGCGGGGACAGGGACAAACCAAGAGACCCAGTACTTC. It encodes CASSQAAGTGTNQETQYF. This rearrangement joins TRBV4-2 to TRBJ2-5, with 9 bases matching TRBD1. The junction had 9 bases not matched to a gene; V was cut back by 1 base and J by 0 bases. Germline V CDR1 and CDR2: LGHNA, YNFKEQ. The CDR3 consists of 18 residues.